This entry lists 22 T cell receptor beta chains sequenced from one sample in a study of radiotherapy plus CTLA-4 blockade in lung cancer. The assay was immunoSEQ multiplex PCR, and TCRdb's table has in-frame clones only and misses some. This sample has about 120,000 clones, with 70% to 90% found just once. Here the sequenced sample was peripheral blood, taken from a patient treated with radiotherapy plus ipilimumab. The receptors here all came from a human donor with non-small cell lung cancer that progressed on radiotherapy plus ipilimumab.

This clone appeared once. This chain links TRBV19 with TRBJ2-2; 7 bases align to TRBD1. The J segment lost 4 bases and the V segment lost 4 bases, leaving 21 bases of the junction unmatched. This CDR3 has 20 amino acids. Germline CDR1 LNHDA, CDR2 SQIVND (reference sequence). CDR3 loop: CASSNSHRGLLQQLTGELFF. In DNA form, the CDR3 reads TGTGCCAGTAGTAACTCCCATAGGGGGCTATTACAACAACTCACCGGGGAGCTGTTTTTT.

The V gene is TRBV23-1, the J gene TRBJ2-7, with a tentative D call TRBD1 (6 bases). TRBV23-1 belongs to the ORF category, with a function that is uncertain. The CDR3 covers 15 residues. The V gene lost 7 bases and the J gene lost 2 bases, with 18 bases spanning the gap. The DNA of the CDR3 is TGCGCCAGCACTCCCAAGACAGGAAGCCCCTACGAGCAGTACTTC. This encodes CASTPKTGSPYEQYF.

This chain links TRBV11-1 with TRBJ2-5; TRBD2 matches at 13 bases. Gene TRBJ2-7 matches the end of the DNA better, so the J call may be wrong. The CDR3 extends over 15 amino acids. CDR1 and CDR2 (germline): SGHAT, FQDESV (reference sequence). The CDR3 spells CASSTTSGRSNEQYF. CDR3 bases: TGTGCCAGCAGCACGACTAGCGGGAGGTCCAACGAGCAGTACTTC.

Concerning this clone itself: Its ends do not fully match the called genes, so a read error is possible. This chain connects TRBV7-7 to TRBJ2-5; a weak D match, TRBD2 (6 bases). Germline V gene sequence: CDR1 SSHAT, CDR2 FNYEAQ (reference sequence). This CDR3 has 16 residues. The CDR3 region is CASSFPPEGIQETQYF. The CDR3 bases are TGTGCTAGCAGCTTCCCCCCGGAGGGGATTCAAGAGACCCAGTACTTC.

This clone has just one count. The chain couples TRBV7-2 to TRBJ2-1, with D maybe TRBD2 (6 bases). CDR1 and CDR2 (germline): SGHTA, FQGNSA. The CDR3 loop spans 15 amino acids. Trimming pared 8 bases from V and 4 bases from J, leaving 18 bases between. The CDR3 region has the DNA TGTGCCAGCCACTCAGTGGGGACTCCGTACAATGAGCAGTTCTTC. Amino acids: CASHSVGTPYNEQFF.

This chain uses TRBV6-6 with TRBJ2-7; 11 bases are a match to TRBD2. The V and J ends lost 2 bases and 6 bases, in that order; junction bases with no gene match: 0. This CDR3 region has 13 residues. From germline, CDR1 is MNHNY and CDR2 SVGAGI (reference sequence). The CDR3 nucleotides are TGTGCCAGCAGTTACGGGACTAGCGGCGAGCAGTACTTC. It codes for CASSYGTSGEQYF.

The chain combines TRBV18 with TRBJ1-4, with 7 bases fitting TRBD1. CDR3 length equals 13 residues. Germline values: CDR1 KGHSH, CDR2 LQKENI. Trimming cost V 4 bases and J 6 bases; bases outside gene matches: 2. DNA of the CDR3: TGTGCCAGCTCACGTGGGACAGATGAAAAACTGTTTTTT. Protein product: CASSRGTDEKLFF.

This chain joins TRBV18 and TRBJ1-5, with TRBD1 identical over 9 bases. CDR1 is KGHSH and CDR2 is LQKENI in the germline V gene. The V segment lost 3 bases and the J segment 5 bases; nucleotides outside the gene matches: 5. The CDR3 runs to 15 residues. CDR3: CASSPGQGGHQPQHF. DNA for the CDR3: TGTGCCAGCTCACCGGGACAGGGAGGCCATCAGCCCCAGCATTTT.

This chain connects TRBV30 to TRBJ2-3; the D is unclear. Looked up from germline, CDR1 is GTSNPN and CDR2 is SVGIG (reference sequence). The CDR3 has 14 residues. V was trimmed by 0 bases and J by 1 base, leaving 8 bases between them. The CDR3 region is CAWSVRVGTDTQYF. CDR3 DNA: TGTGCCTGGAGTGTTCGCGTTGGCACAGATACGCAGTATTTT.

J is TRBJ2-1 and V is TRBV27; D remains unclear. V lost 2 bases and J 0 bases, leaving 14 bases between the germline ends. The germline gives CDR1 MNHEY, CDR2 SMNVEV (reference sequence). The CDR3 spans 17 residues. CDR3 coding DNA: TGTGCCAGCAGTTTAAGATGGGTGGACGGCTCCTACAATGAGCAGTTCTTC. It yields the protein CASSLRWVDGSYNEQFF.

V and J are TRBV18 and TRBJ2-7; possibly TRBD1 for D (5 bases). The CDR3 contains 15 residues. The germline CDR1 and CDR2 sequences are KGHSH and LQKENI. V was shortened by 4 bases and J by 6 bases, with 19 bases between the two germline ends. The CDR3 reads CASSHIRDSLIEQYF. DNA of the CDR3: TGTGCCAGCTCACATATCCGTGACAGCTTGATCGAGCAGTACTTC.

The rearrangement uses TRBV6-5 and TRBJ2-3; no clear D. The CDR3 spans 15 residues. V lost 0 bases, J lost 1 base, and 8 bases lay in between. Germline V gives CDR1 MNHEY, CDR2 SVGAGI. For the CDR3, the DNA is TGTGCCAGCAGTTACTCTAGGGTGGGCACAGATACGCAGTATTTT. This encodes CASSYSRVGTDTQYF.

J is TRBJ1-1 and V is TRBV19; unclear D gene. Germline V CDR1 and CDR2: LNHDA, SQIVND (reference sequence). V was trimmed by 6 bases and J by 8 bases, leaving 16 bases between them. The CDR3 contains 13 residues. The CDR3 DNA reads TGTGCCAGTAGGCGGACGTCGAGGGCGGAAGCTTTCTTT. Its translation is CASRRTSRAEAFF. Full variable domain (rest looked up from reference TRBV19 and TRBJ1-1): DGGITQSPKYLFRKEGQNVTLSCEQNLNHDAMYWYRQDPGQGLRLIYYSQIVNDFQKGDIAEGYSVSREKKESFPLTVTSAQKNPTAFYLCASRRTSRAEAFFGQGTRLTVV.

This clone was counted once. CDR3 sequence reads: CASAEQGGSQPQHF. The CDR3 DNA reads TGTGCTAGTGCGGAACAGGGAGGGAGTCAGCCCCAGCATTTT. V gene TRBV12-5 combines with J gene TRBJ1-5; a possible D gene is TRBD1 (6 bases). Germline CDR1 and CDR2: LGHNT and FRNRAP. V was clipped by 7 bases and J by 6 bases, with 16 bases between them. This CDR3 has 14 amino acids. Filled out from reference TRBV12-5 and TRBJ1-5, the complete variable domain reads DARVTQTPRHKVTEMGQEVTMRCQPILGHNTVFWYRQTMMQGLELLAYFRNRAPLDDSGMPKDRFSAEMPDATLATLKIQPSEPRDSAVYFCASAEQGGSQPQHFGDGTRLSIL.

The chain joins TRBV10-1 to TRBJ2-2; TRBD1 or TRBD2 may be the D gene (5 bases each). This CDR3 has 14 residues. With 3 bases removed from V and 12 bases from J, the gap between germline ends came to 17 bases. Germline V lookup: CDR1 WNHNN, CDR2 SYGVQD (reference sequence). The CDR3 DNA reads TGCGCCAGCAGTGAAGGGGAAAGGACGGGGCAGCTGTTTTTT. Protein sequence: CASSEGERTGQLFF.

J is TRBJ1-4 and V is TRBV28, with TRBD1 matching 10 bases. CDR1 and CDR2 (germline): MDHEN, SYDVKM. This CDR3 is 13 amino acids long. The V gene end was trimmed by 6 bases and the J gene end by 7 bases; junction bases not matched to a gene: 2. CDR3 sequence (DNA): TGTGCCAGCAGGGGACAGGGGTTTGAAAAACTGTTTTTT. Protein sequence: CASRGQGFEKLFF.

This clone was observed once. The chain is built from TRBV18 and TRBJ1-2; TRBD1 might be the D (6 bases). CDR3 length equals 14 residues. Trimming cost V 5 bases and J 2 bases, with 12 bases left between them. The germline V gene encodes CDR1 KGHSH and CDR2 LQKENI. The CDR3 DNA reads as TGTGCCAGCTCAAAGGCAGGGGCCAACTATGGCTACACCTTC. This gives the protein CASSKAGANYGYTF.

The chain has TRBV19 and TRBJ2-7; D gene ambiguous. CDR3 length: 15 amino acids. Between the trimmed V and J ends, which lost 7 bases and 2 bases, there was a span of 18 bases. Germline V CDR1 and CDR2: LNHDA, SQIVND (reference sequence). The CDR3 loop reads CASIPDLEKAYEQYF. CDR3 coding DNA: TGTGCCAGTATACCCGACCTCGAAAAGGCCTACGAGCAGTACTTC. The whole variable domain, filled in from reference TRBV19 and TRBJ2-7, reads DGGITQSPKYLFRKEGQNVTLSCEQNLNHDAMYWYRQDPGQGLRLIYYSQIVNDFQKGDIAEGYSVSREKKESFPLTVTSAQKNPTAFYLCASIPDLEKAYEQYFGPGTRLTVT.

The rearrangement joins TRBV10-3 to TRBJ2-7; D tentatively fits TRBD1 or TRBD2 (5 bases each). This CDR3 has 14 amino acids. Germline V gene sequence: CDR1 ENHRY, CDR2 SYGVKD. With 6 bases removed from V and 2 bases from J, the gap between germline ends came to 14 bases. This chain's CDR3 is CAIRGDSGAYEQYF. For the CDR3, the DNA is TGTGCCATCAGGGGAGACAGCGGAGCCTACGAGCAGTACTTC.

The rearrangement uses TRBV2 and TRBJ1-1; 7 bases agree with TRBD1. The CDR3 sequence is 12 residues long. V lost 8 bases and J lost 8; bases outside the gene matches: 8. CDR1 is SNHLY, CDR2 FYNNEI, per germline. The CDR3 sequence: CASSRQGNEAFF. The CDR3 nucleotides read TGTGCCAGCTCTAGACAGGGTAACGAAGCTTTCTTT.

This clone was detected only a few times. The chain couples TRBV27 to TRBJ1-3, with D perhaps TRBD1 (5 bases). V gave up 5 bases and J gave up 2 bases, with 10 bases separating them. Germline lookup yields CDR1 MNHEY and CDR2 SMNVEV (reference sequence). The CDR3 spans 14 residues. The CDR3 region has the DNA TGTGCCAGCAGTCCCCGGGGCCCTGGAAACACCATATATTTT. Translating it yields CASSPRGPGNTIYF.

The V and J genes are TRBV6-1 and TRBJ2-7; 9 nucleotides line up with TRBD2. V lost 3 bases and J lost 2; bases outside the gene matches: 2. The germline CDR1 and CDR2 sequences are MNHNS and SASEGT. The CDR3 totals 14 residues. CDR3 DNA: TGTGCCAGCAGTGACCAGCGGGGGGCCTACGAGCAGTACTTC. This gives the protein CASSDQRGAYEQYF.